These 25 T cell receptor beta chains came from one sample sequenced in a study of T cell repertoires in cytomegalovirus infection. MiXCR was run by TCRdb on the reads, yielding one entry per CDR3 protein. The repertoire includes 75,000 to 100,000 distinct CDR3 sequences, 45% to 50% of them detected once, and more than 85% sits in the top ten. What these receptors recognize is not known. Sequencing used CD8+ T cells from cultured PBMCs, obtained from culture after CMV antigen stimulation. Receptors were obtained from a human donor in good health (CMV status not recorded). Some clones in this sample may be carry-over from other donors' samples.

This chain uses TRBV6-1 with TRBJ2-1; maybe TRBD1 (6 bases). Looked up from germline, CDR1 is MNHNS and CDR2 is SASEGT. The CDR3 is 16 residues long. Trimming left V 2 bases short and J 8 bases short, with 19 bases between. CDR3 in DNA: TGTGCCAGCAGTGAAAATGTCTGGGGGCCCCTGGATGAGCAGTTCTTC. Its protein product is CASSENVWGPLDEQFF.

This rearrangement joins TRBV6-1 to TRBJ2-1; 7 bases are a match to TRBD1. The CDR3 is 15 residues long. With 6 bases clipped from V and 8 bases from J, the junction kept 13 bases outside the gene matches. CDR1 MNHNS and CDR2 SASEGT come from the germline V gene. For the CDR3, the DNA is TGTGCCAGCAGCTCCGGGACAGCCTCGTGGGATGAGCAGTTCTTC. Its protein product is CASSSGTASWDEQFF.

This clonotype has a single count. This sequence joins TRBV6-5 and TRBJ2-7; D perhaps matches TRBD2 (6 bases). With 0 bases removed from V and 3 bases from J, the gap between germline ends came to 12 bases. The CDR3 is made up of 15 amino acids. CDR1 is MNHEY, CDR2 SVGAGI, per germline. This CDR3 is CASSYSEGRGYEQYF. The CDR3 DNA reads TGTGCCAGCAGTTACTCGGAGGGGCGCGGCTACGAGCAGTACTTC.

The CDR3 sequence: CASSLEVNPREQFF. The CDR3 DNA sequence: TGTGCCAGCAGCTTAGAAGTCAACCCGAGGGAGCAGTTCTTC. The chain couples TRBV7-6 to TRBJ2-1; D unclear. CDR3 length: 14 amino acids. Germline CDR1 SGHVS, CDR2 FNYEAQ. The V end lost 1 base, the J end lost 10 bases, and 14 bases lay between the germline ends.

V and J are TRBV28 and TRBJ2-5; 12 nucleotides align to TRBD2. CDR3 length: 17 residues. Germline CDR1 MDHEN, CDR2 SYDVKM. After removal of 5 bases from V and 2 bases from J, the junction contained 9 bases not matched to a gene. The CDR3 nucleotides are TGTGCCAGCAGTCCCCTTGGACTAGCGGGGCCGCAAGAGACCCAGTACTTC. Amino acids: CASSPLGLAGPQETQYF. Using reference TRBV28 and TRBJ2-5 for the parts outside the CDR3, the full variable domain is DVKVTQSSRYLVKRTGEKVFLECVQDMDHENMFWYRQDPGLGLRLIYFSYDVKMKEKGDIPEGYSVSREKKERFSLILESASTNQTSMYLCASSPLGLAGPQETQYFGPGTRLLVL.

This clonotype was seen many times. This chain joins TRBV6-1 and TRBJ1-1; a weak D match, TRBD1 (5 bases). The V end lost 7 bases, the J end lost 5 bases, and 20 bases lay between the germline ends. Germline CDR1 is MNHNS and CDR2 is SASEGT. CDR3 length equals 15 residues. CDR3: CASIGGEGIRTEAFF. The CDR3 coding sequence is TGTGCCAGCATCGGAGGGGAGGGCATAAGGACTGAAGCTTTCTTT.

The chain is built from TRBV27 and TRBJ2-1; D remains unclear. The CDR3 runs to 14 residues. The germline CDR1 and CDR2 sequences are MNHEY and SMNVEV (reference sequence). The ends were cut back, 6 bases at V and 4 bases at J, with 13 bases in the middle. CDR3 region: CASSDLRLYNEQFF. As DNA, the CDR3 is TGTGCCAGCAGCGACTTACGGCTTTACAATGAGCAGTTCTTC.

The chain is built from TRBV27 and TRBJ2-2, with D maybe TRBD1 (6 bases). The CDR3 covers 13 residues. Germline V gives CDR1 MNHEY, CDR2 SMNVEV (reference sequence). The V end was cut by 1 base, the J end by 6 bases, with 6 bases between. The CDR3 DNA sequence: TGTGCCAGCAGTTTATACAGGGCCGGGGAGCTGTTTTTT. Its protein is CASSLYRAGELFF.

J is TRBJ2-7 and V is TRBV6-1; D gene uncertain. With 10 bases removed from V and 4 bases from J, the gap between germline ends came to 17 bases. The V gene's germline CDR1 is MNHNS and CDR2 SASEGT. There are 13 residues in the CDR3. The CDR3 loop is CATTDWGIYEQYF. As DNA, the CDR3 is TGTGCCACCACAGACTGGGGAATTTACGAGCAGTACTTC.

This clonotype was seen a handful of times. This sequence joins TRBV7-8 and TRBJ1-4; D not certain. This CDR3 has 17 amino acids. Germline-derived CDR1 and CDR2 are SGHVS and FQNEAQ. The V and J ends lost 1 base and 1 base respectively, with 13 bases between them. CDR3 DNA: TGTGCCAGCAGCTTAGGGCGATTCGGGGTAACTAATGAAAAACTGTTTTTT. It specifies CASSLGRFGVTNEKLFF.

V gene TRBV28 combines with J gene TRBJ2-7; D possibly matches TRBD1 or TRBD2 (5 bases each). Germline loops: CDR1 MDHEN, CDR2 SYDVKM. The CDR3 runs to 15 residues. Trimming removed 5 bases at V and 3 bases at J, with 17 bases between. The CDR3 region is CASSARDGVNYEQYF. The CDR3 DNA is TGTGCCAGCAGTGCCCGGGACGGGGTGAACTACGAGCAGTACTTC.

Written as DNA, the CDR3 is TGTGCCAGTAGTATAGCCAGCCGATCCTATAATTCACCCCTCCACTTT. Translation: CASSIASRSYNSPLHF. The chain employs TRBV19 and TRBJ1-6; no clear D. Germline CDR1 reads LNHDA; CDR2 reads SQIVND (reference sequence). This CDR3 has 16 residues. V shed 1 base and J shed 1 base, with 8 bases lying between them.

The chain couples TRBV7-8 to TRBJ1-4, with 8 bases aligning to TRBD1. The CDR3 length is 14 residues. The germline gives CDR1 SGHVS, CDR2 FQNEAQ. V dropped 2 bases and J dropped 8; count of bases not matched to a gene: 4. The CDR3 DNA reads as TGTGCCAGCAGCTTATTACAGGGGGACGAAAAACTGTTTTTT. It codes for CASSLLQGDEKLFF.

This clonotype was seen a handful of times. CDR3 sequence (DNA): TGTGCCAGCAGCCCCGGGGAGACCCAGTACTTC. It translates to CASSPGETQYF. The rearrangement links TRBV7-4 to TRBJ2-5; D ambiguous. Trimming stripped 5 bases from V and 5 bases from J, with 6 bases between. Germline CDR1 is SGHVT and CDR2 is SQSDAQ. CDR3 length equals 11 residues. Combining the CDR3 with reference TRBV7-4 and TRBJ2-5 gives the whole variable domain GAGVSQSPRYKVAKRGRDVALRCDSISGHVTLYWYRQTLGQGSEVLTYSQSDAQRDKSGRPSGRFSAERPERSVSTLKIQRTEQGDSAVYLCASSPGETQYFGPGTRLLVL.

The chain uses TRBV19 and TRBJ1-2; TRBD1 is a possible D gene (5 bases). The germline V gene has CDR1 LNHDA and CDR2 SQIVND (reference sequence). V was cut by 6 bases and J by 2 bases, with 13 bases left in between. The CDR3 covers 14 residues. CDR3 DNA: TGTGCCAGTAGCCTGGGGCCGATCAACTATGGCTACACCTTC. It translates to CASSLGPINYGYTF.

This CDR3 reads CATSDFGQPYEQYF. CDR3 DNA: TGTGCCACCAGTGATTTCGGACAGCCCTACGAGCAGTACTTC. The chain combines TRBV24-1 with TRBJ2-7; TRBD1 might be the D (6 bases). Germline CDR1 is KGHDR and CDR2 is SFDVKD. V was shortened by 1 base and J by 2 bases, with 8 bases between the two germline ends. The length of the CDR3 is 14 residues.

This clonotype was found a few times. The chain employs TRBV27 and TRBJ2-3, with 12 bases fitting TRBD2. The CDR3 is made up of 15 amino acids. Germline V gives CDR1 MNHEY, CDR2 SMNVEV (reference sequence). With V trimmed by 4 bases and J by 4 bases, 3 bases remained unmatched. The CDR3 is CASSSSGGASDTQYF. DNA of the CDR3: TGTGCCAGCAGTTCTAGCGGGGGGGCATCAGATACGCAGTATTTT.

V usage is TRBV7-9 and J usage is TRBJ1-1, with 7 bases fitting TRBD1. The CDR3 runs to 14 residues. Germline V gene data show CDR1 as SEHNR and CDR2 as FQNEAQ (reference sequence). J lost 1 base, V lost 6 bases, and 5 bases had no gene match. The CDR3 is CASREGQSNTEAFF. Written as DNA, the CDR3 is TGTGCCAGCAGGGAGGGACAGTCGAACACTGAAGCTTTCTTT.

J is TRBJ2-7 and V is TRBV6-2 or TRBV6-3, with 13 bases matching TRBD2. Germline CDR1 reads MNHEY; CDR2 reads SVGEGT. Trimming took 2 bases from V and 2 from J; bases not matched to a gene: 3. The CDR3 has 16 residues. Here the CDR3 reads CASSYGTSGAAYEQYF. The CDR3 DNA follows: TGTGCCAGCAGTTACGGGACTAGCGGGGCCGCCTACGAGCAGTACTTC.

This clonotype was seen more than once but under ten times. This chain links TRBV14 with TRBJ1-4, with a possible D match to TRBD1 (5 bases). Germline assignment: CDR1 SGHDN and CDR2 FVKESK. The CDR3 is 15 amino acids. V lost 0 bases to trimming and J lost 6 bases, with 11 bases between them. The CDR3 protein is CASSQEWGGDEKLFF. CDR3 bases: TGTGCCAGCAGCCAAGAGTGGGGGGGAGATGAAAAACTGTTTTTT.

In this sample, this clonotype turned up a few times. This chain joins TRBV11-1 and TRBJ2-1; TRBD2 matches 9 bases. This CDR3 region has 16 residues. V lost 5 bases and J lost 7; bases outside the gene matches: 12. Germline CDR1 SGHAT, CDR2 FQDESV (reference sequence). CDR3 in amino acids: CASSSLSGSPQNEQFF. In DNA form, the CDR3 reads TGTGCCAGCAGCAGCCTTAGCGGGAGTCCTCAAAATGAGCAGTTCTTC.

This clonotype was detected only a few times. V usage is TRBV7-9 and J usage is TRBJ2-2; D call uncertain. V was pared by 5 bases and J by 3 bases, with 13 bases between. The CDR3 has 15 amino acids. Germline lookup yields CDR1 SEHNR and CDR2 FQNEAQ (reference sequence). CDR3 DNA: TGTGCCAGCAGCACCTCAACGCGTGACACCGGGGAGCTGTTTTTT. It specifies CASSTSTRDTGELFF.

This clonotype came up a few times. This chain links TRBV27 with TRBJ2-1; maybe TRBD2 (5 bases). The CDR3 runs to 12 residues. Germline V CDR1 and CDR2: MNHEY, SMNVEV (reference sequence). The germline V and J ends were trimmed by 7 bases and 8 bases, with 12 bases remaining between them. The CDR3 loop is CASTSRVHEQFF. In DNA, the CDR3 is TGTGCCAGCACCTCGAGGGTACATGAGCAGTTCTTC.

This clonotype was seen only a few times. The V call is TRBV19, the J call TRBJ2-2; TRBD1 agrees at 8 bases. Germline assignment: CDR1 LNHDA and CDR2 SQIVND (reference sequence). CDR3 length equals 14 residues. V gave up 8 bases and J gave up 1 base; unmatched junction bases: 3. CDR3 loop: CASRGQGNTGELFF. CDR3 DNA sequence: TGTGCCAGTCGCGGACAGGGGAACACCGGGGAGCTGTTTTTT.

The V call is TRBV9, the J call TRBJ2-6, with TRBD2 identical over 7 bases. The CDR3 consists of 17 residues. Trimming removed 4 bases from V and 5 bases from J; junction bases left unmatched: 12. Germline CDR1 reads SGDLS; CDR2 reads YYNGEE. The CDR3 region has the DNA TGTGCCAGCAGCCTAGCGATGGGAGGGAGAAGGGCCAACGTCCTGACTTTC. Translating it yields CASSLAMGGRRANVLTF.